This entry features one T cell receptor (beta chain) sequence. Its antigen is unidentified. The same CDR3 is also encoded by other DNA sequences in this sample. Clones were sequenced by immunoSEQ multiplex PCR, and TCRdb holds only the in-frame ones, with some missing. The sample shows around 110,000 clones, 70% to 90% of them seen only once. This sample is part of a study of T cell responses to AZD1222 COVID-19 vaccine. Overall study findings and caveats: Two AZD1222 administrations were followed by greater Spike-specific TCR breadth and depth. Vaccine-associated CD4 TCRs spanned spike, dominant at 160-218 and 743-854. Of the AZD1222 recipients, only 5 to 7 were seropositive at baseline. In all cases, repertoires were sampled only after the peak T cell response.

The CDR3 has 13 amino acids. Germline V CDR1 and CDR2: KGHSH, LQKENI. Deletions cut 3 bases from V and 1 base from J, with 6 bases between. The TCR sequence derives from an adult in good health. The source material was peripheral blood, sampled on day 0 of AZD1222 vaccination. The chain is built from TRBV18 and TRBJ1-1; the D gene is possibly TRBD1 (5 bases). CDR3 sequence (DNA): TGTGCCAGCTCACCGACAGAGAACACTGAAGCTTTCTTT. This translates into CASSPTENTEAFF.